This TCR beta chain was observed in a study of shared clonotypes between healthy human individuals. Trimming pared 5 bases from V and 4 bases from J, leaving 21 bases between. The CDR3 length is 16 residues. Per the germline V gene, CDR1 is SEHNR and CDR2 is FQNEAQ (reference sequence). This clone was detected only once. In the original workflow: Filtering was not the same, since immunoSEQ gave junction-only sequences without quality scores. TCRdb's copy holds only in-frame clones and misses some; the assay was immunoSEQ multiplex PCR. D and trimming were read from the DNA, whereas the V and J calls and clone size are those reported in that table. The table has some 2 million clones, 85% to 95% seen once. Terminally differentiated effector memory CD45RA+ cells were left out of the naive CD8 fraction, which was CD45RO-negative and positively selected for CCR7.

The chain links TRBV7-9 to TRBJ2-7; D uncertain. Sequencing input: naive CD8+ T cells sorted from blood. The source of this sequence is a young man in good health. The CDR3 DNA reads TGTGCCAGCAGCCCTACTCCGGGCGACCCCTTGTACGAGCAGTACTTC. Translated, it gives CASSPTPGDPLYEQYF.